This TCR beta chain came from a study of post-analysis software for immune sequencing data. Overall study findings and caveats: A handful of TRBV segments were significantly more frequent in patients than in controls. TRBV5-6, TRBV5-1 and TRBV20-1 were among these segments.

Unique molecular identifiers were carried by the TCR beta cDNA libraries. TCRdb independently ran MiXCR on the PCR reads; one entry per CDR3 protein. The sample shows approximately 730,000 distinct CDR3 sequences, 25% to 30% of them seen only once. This clonotype was detected only once. Its specificity is unknown. V lost 5 bases and J 6 bases, leaving 13 bases between the germline ends. Germline loops: CDR1 DFQATT, CDR2 SNEGSKA (reference sequence). The CDR3 loop spans 13 amino acids. The receptor comes from a girl between 10 and 17 years old with multiple sclerosis. Sequenced: blood. V usage is TRBV20-1 and J usage is TRBJ2-2; D gene uncertain. The CDR3 nucleotides are TGCAGTGCTGACGAAGAGAGGTCCGGGGAGCTGTTTTTT. Protein product: CSADEERSGELFF.